This passage covers 20 T cell receptor beta chains from one sample sequenced in a study of blood T cell repertoires in COVID-19. Libraries were prepared by immunoSEQ multiplex PCR; TCRdb keeps only in-frame clonotypes and omits some of them. The sample holds fewer than 95,000 clones, around 88% seen once. Sequencing input: peripheral blood. The receptor set was obtained from an elderly woman with acute or convalescent COVID-19.

The chain carries TRBV7-3 and TRBJ2-5, with 8 bases that match TRBD2. This CDR3 is 14 amino acids long. Per the germline V gene, CDR1 is SGHTA and CDR2 is FQGTGA. The V segment lost 5 bases and the J segment 5 bases; nucleotides outside the gene matches: 7. CDR3 in amino acids: CASSPGLGGETQYF. The CDR3 DNA follows: TGTGCCAGCAGCCCGGGACTAGGCGGGGAGACCCAGTACTTC.

In DNA form, the CDR3 reads TGTGCCAGCAGTTCAGGGACAGCCAAAAATGAAAAACTGTTTTTT. It translates to CASSSGTAKNEKLFF. V gene TRBV6-6 combines with J gene TRBJ1-4, with 7 nucleotides matching TRBD1. The CDR3 totals 15 residues. The V segment lost 4 bases and the J segment 5 bases; nucleotides outside the gene matches: 7. Per germline, CDR1 MNHNY and CDR2 SVGAGI (reference sequence).

The V and J genes are TRBV7-2 and TRBJ1-5; D ambiguous. Per the germline V gene, CDR1 is SGHTA and CDR2 is FQGNSA. CDR3 length equals 13 residues. Trimming stripped 6 bases from V and 7 bases from J, with 13 bases between. As DNA, the CDR3 is TGTGCCAGCAGTCCCGAATCCCGGCAGCCCCAGCATTTT. Translating it yields CASSPESRQPQHF.

This sequence joins TRBV6-2 or TRBV6-3 and TRBJ2-5; D gene unclear. This CDR3 has 11 amino acids. V was shortened by 5 bases and J by 3 bases, with 4 bases between the two germline ends. Germline assignment: CDR1 MNHEY and CDR2 SVGEGT. CDR3 in DNA: TGTGCCAGCAGTCGGGAAGAGACCCAGTACTTC. Protein: CASSREETQYF.

J is TRBJ2-5 and V is TRBV3-1 (or the pseudogene TRBV3-2), with 13 bases that match TRBD2. V shed 1 base and J 5 bases; nucleotides not matched to a gene: 7. CDR1 is LGHDT, CDR2 YNNKEL, per germline (reference sequence). This CDR3 spans 17 amino acids. CDR3 residues: CASSQGRTSGRGETQYF. For the CDR3, the DNA is TGTGCCAGCAGCCAAGGTCGGACTAGCGGGAGAGGTGAGACCCAGTACTTC.

The V call is TRBV5-8, the J call TRBJ2-3; 8 bases are shared with TRBD1. The CDR3 runs to 14 residues. Germline-derived CDR1 and CDR2 are SGHTS and YDEGEE. J gave up 4 bases and V 4 bases, and 5 bases lay outside the gene matches. CDR3 nucleotides: TGTGCCAGCAGCCCAGGGGGCCCGGCAGATACGCAGTATTTT. Protein: CASSPGGPADTQYF.

The CDR3 DNA reads as TGTGCCAGCTCACCGGCAGGGAGGCACGAGCAGTACTTC. Translation gives CASSPAGRHEQYF. The rearrangement links TRBV18 to TRBJ2-7, with TRBD2 as a possible D gene (6 bases). Per the germline V gene, CDR1 is KGHSH and CDR2 is LQKENI. This CDR3 is 13 amino acids long. V lost 3 bases and J 5 bases, leaving 11 bases between the germline ends. Looking up the rest from reference TRBV18 and TRBJ2-7 gives the full variable domain: NAGVMQNPRHLVRRRGQEARLRCSPMKGHSHVYWYRQLPEEGLKFMVYLQKENIIDESGMPKERFSAEFPKEGPSILRIQQVVRGDSAAYFCASSPAGRHEQYFGPGTRLTVT.

The chain combines TRBV3-1 (or the pseudogene TRBV3-2) with TRBJ2-2; 8 nucleotides line up with TRBD2. V shed 4 bases and J 4 bases; nucleotides not matched to a gene: 5. The CDR3 is made up of 15 amino acids. Germline V gives CDR1 LGHDT, CDR2 YNNKEL (reference sequence). CDR3 protein: CASSPGGGGTGELFF. The DNA of the CDR3 is TGTGCCAGCAGCCCGGGGGGGGGCGGCACCGGGGAGCTGTTTTTT.

The J gene is TRBJ1-4, the V gene TRBV4-2; tentatively, D is TRBD1 (5 bases). The CDR3 is made up of 14 amino acids. Germline CDR1 and CDR2: LGHNA and YNFKEQ. The V gene lost 0 bases and the J gene lost 7 bases, with 9 bases spanning the gap. The CDR3: CASSQDRRGEKLFF. The CDR3 DNA reads TGTGCCAGCAGCCAAGATAGGAGGGGTGAAAAACTGTTTTTT.

The chain combines TRBV5-1 with TRBJ2-2, with a weak D call TRBD1 (6 bases). V was clipped by 4 bases and J by 6 bases, with 19 bases between them. Germline loops: CDR1 SGHRS, CDR2 YFSETQ. CDR3 length: 16 amino acids. CDR3 DNA sequence: TGCGCCAGCAGCCTATTCCGGGACACTGAAGCCGGGGAGCTGTTTTTT. Protein sequence: CASSLFRDTEAGELFF.

V gene TRBV5-1 combines with J gene TRBJ2-3, with 8 bases fitting TRBD1. The CDR3 runs 15 residues. CDR1 SGHRS and CDR2 YFSETQ come from the germline V gene. After removal of 4 bases from V and 2 bases from J, the junction contained 6 bases not matched to a gene. The CDR3 here is CASSPGQGFTDTQYF. The CDR3 coding sequence is TGCGCCAGCAGCCCTGGACAGGGATTCACAGATACGCAGTATTTT.

This clone came up once. The chain links TRBV27 to TRBJ2-6; possible D gene TRBD2, 6 bases. CDR3 length equals 18 residues. V gave up 3 bases and J gave up 0 bases, with 15 bases separating them. Germline lookup yields CDR1 MNHEY and CDR2 SMNVEV (reference sequence). The CDR3 coding sequence is TGTGCCAGCAGTTTTTTCAATCGGGGACTCTCTGGGGCCAACGTCCTGACTTTC. Translated, it gives CASSFFNRGLSGANVLTF.

This chain connects TRBV5-1 to TRBJ2-5; 11 nucleotides align to TRBD1. This CDR3 contains 15 residues. The trim removed 4 bases at V and 5 bases at J, leaving 7 bases unmatched. Looked up from germline, CDR1 is SGHRS and CDR2 is YFSETQ. For the CDR3, the DNA is TGCGCCAGCAGCCAAAGGACAGGGGGCGCGGAGACCCAGTACTTC. This sequence encodes CASSQRTGGAETQYF.

The chain joins TRBV6-1 to TRBJ2-5; D not resolved. Germline-derived CDR1 and CDR2 are MNHNS and SASEGT. Trimming cost V 3 bases and J 10 bases, with 12 bases left between them. The CDR3 is 12 residues long. CDR3 region: CASSDGVLFQYF. The CDR3 region has the DNA TGTGCCAGCAGTGATGGAGTCTTGTTCCAGTACTTC.

The rearrangement links TRBV5-4 to TRBJ2-3, with 7 bases that match TRBD2. V lost 2 bases, J lost 5 bases, and 11 bases stayed unmatched. Per the germline V gene, CDR1 is SGHNT and CDR2 is YYREEE (reference sequence). The CDR3 has 16 amino acids. CDR3 protein: CASSLDGRGGRDTQYF. The CDR3 nucleotides are TGTGCCAGCAGCTTAGATGGTCGCGGGGGTCGAGATACGCAGTATTTT.

CDR3 bases: TGTGCCAGCAGCCAATTAACGGGAGGAGAAGAGACCCAGTACTTC. Translated, it gives CASSQLTGGEETQYF. The chain is built from TRBV3-1 (or the pseudogene TRBV3-2) and TRBJ2-5; the match to TRBD2 covers 7 bases. The CDR3 contains 15 residues. The V gene's germline CDR1 is LGHDT and CDR2 YNNKEL (reference sequence). V lost 2 bases, J lost 3 bases, and 6 bases stayed unmatched.

The genes are TRBV5-1 and TRBJ1-2; D not certain. The CDR3 spans 15 residues. The germline CDR1 and CDR2 sequences are SGHRS and YFSETQ. Trimming took 0 bases from V and 6 from J, leaving 15 bases between them. Here the CDR3 DNA reads TGCGCCAGCAGCTTGGCCGGGAGGAGTTACAATGGCTACACCTTC. This sequence encodes CASSLAGRSYNGYTF.

V is TRBV11-2 and J is TRBJ2-5; unclear D gene. Trimming pared 1 base from V and 5 bases from J, leaving 5 bases between. The CDR3 loop spans 12 amino acids. Germline CDR1 and CDR2: SGHAT and FQNNGV. The CDR3 bases are TGTGCCAGCAGCTTAGTATCGGAGACCCAGTACTTC. Its protein product is CASSLVSETQYF. Supplemented by reference TRBV11-2 and TRBJ2-5, the full variable domain reads EAGVAQSPRYKIIEKRQSVAFWCNPISGHATLYWYQQILGQGPKLLIQFQNNGVVDDSQLPKDRFSAERLKGVDSTLKIQPAKLEDSAVYLCASSLVSETQYFGPGTRLLVL.

This clone appeared once. CDR3 loop: CASSLQWQGSYEQYF. In nucleotides, the CDR3 is TGTGCCAGCAGCCTCCAGTGGCAGGGATCCTACGAGCAGTACTTC. The rearrangement uses TRBV7-2 and TRBJ2-7, with TRBD1 as a possible D gene (5 bases). The CDR3 has 15 residues. Per the germline V gene, CDR1 is SGHTA and CDR2 is FQGNSA. V lost 5 bases to trimming and J lost 1 base, with 15 bases between them.

The rearrangement joins TRBV12-3 or TRBV12-4 to TRBJ1-5; no firm D call. The ends were cut back, 6 bases at V and 2 bases at J, with 8 bases in the middle. This CDR3 spans 13 amino acids. The CDR3 spells CASSAAGNQPQHF. The CDR3 DNA reads as TGTGCCAGCAGCGCGGCGGGCAATCAGCCCCAGCATTTT.